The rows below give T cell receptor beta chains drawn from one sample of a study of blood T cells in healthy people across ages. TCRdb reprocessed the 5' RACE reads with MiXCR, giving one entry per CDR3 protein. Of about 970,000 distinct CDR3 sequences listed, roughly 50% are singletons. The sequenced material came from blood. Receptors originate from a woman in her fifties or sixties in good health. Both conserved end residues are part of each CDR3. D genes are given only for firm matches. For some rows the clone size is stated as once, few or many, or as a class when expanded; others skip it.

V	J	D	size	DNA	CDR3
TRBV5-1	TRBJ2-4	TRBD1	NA	TGCGCCAGCAGCTTGGCAGGGGGAATGTCCGAAAACATTCAGTACTTC	CASSLAGGMSENIQYF
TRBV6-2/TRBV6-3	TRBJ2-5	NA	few	TGTGCCAGCAGTTACTCGCGGTCGGGACAAGAGACCCAGTACTTC	CASSYSRSGQETQYF
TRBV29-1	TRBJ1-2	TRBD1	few	TGCAGCGGTGGACAGGGGGGCTATGGCTACACCTTC	CSGGQGGYGYTF
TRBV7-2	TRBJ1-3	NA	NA	TGTGCCAGCAGCCTGAACTTCCAGTCTGGAAACACCATATATTTT	CASSLNFQSGNTIYF
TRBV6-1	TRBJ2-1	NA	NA	TGTGCCGGAAAGCTAAGTCCCATGGGGAATGAGCGGTTCTTC	CAGKLSPMGNERFF
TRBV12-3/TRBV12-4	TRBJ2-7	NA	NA	TGTGCCAGCAGCCCTCGCGGGACACCCTCCTACGAGCAGTACTTC	CASSPRGTPSYEQYF
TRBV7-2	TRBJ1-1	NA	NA	TGTGCCAGCAGCGGGGGGGGAGGGCCTGAAGCTTTCTTT	CASSGGGGPEAFF
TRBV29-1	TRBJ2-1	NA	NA	TGCAGCGTTGTTGTTATCAATGAGCAGTTCTTC	CSVVVINEQFF
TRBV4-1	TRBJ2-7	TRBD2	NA	TGCGCCAGCAGCCAAGATCGTGTAGCGGGAGGGCTCTCCTACGAGCAGTACTTC	CASSQDRVAGGLSYEQYF
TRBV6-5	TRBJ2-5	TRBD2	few	TGTGCCAGCAGTTACTCAAAACTTACTAGCGGAGAGACCCAGTACTTC	CASSYSKLTSGETQYF
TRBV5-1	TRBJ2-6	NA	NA	TGCGCCAGCAGCTTGGTCGGGGGCGTTGGGGCCAACGTCCTGACTTTC	CASSLVGGVGANVLTF
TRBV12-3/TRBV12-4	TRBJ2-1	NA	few	TGTGCCAGCAGTTTAGGACGTCCATATGAGCAGTTCTTC	CASSLGRPYEQFF
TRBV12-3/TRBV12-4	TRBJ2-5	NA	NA	TGTGCCAGCAGTTTAGGCGACGGGACCCAGTACTTC	CASSLGDGTQYF
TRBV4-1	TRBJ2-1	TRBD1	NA	TGCGCCAGCAGGAACAGGGGGCAGGGGAATGAGCAGTTCTTC	CASRNRGQGNEQFF
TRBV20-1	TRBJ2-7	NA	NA	TGCAGTGCCGAGGGACTTCTCTACGGGCAGTACTTC	CSAEGLLYGQYF
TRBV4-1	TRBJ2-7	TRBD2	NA	TGCGCCAGCAGCCAGCGGGAGTACTCCTACGAGCAGTACTTC	CASSQREYSYEQYF
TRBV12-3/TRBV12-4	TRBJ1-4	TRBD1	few	TGTGCCAGCACCCCACGTACAGGGGCGGGTGAAAAACTGTTTTTT	CASTPRTGAGEKLFF
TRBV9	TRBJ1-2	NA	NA	TGTGCCAGCAGCACCTTTGGGACGGACTTCGGTAGCGGCTACACCTTC	CASSTFGTDFGSGYTF
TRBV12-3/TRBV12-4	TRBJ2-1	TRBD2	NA	TGTGCCAGCACTCCTAGCGGGATTTACAATGAGCAGTTCTTC	CASTPSGIYNEQFF
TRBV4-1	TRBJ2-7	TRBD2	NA	TGCGCCAGCAGCCCTTCCTTGCATTCTAGCGGGAGGTACGAGCAGTACTTC	CASSPSLHSSGRYEQYF
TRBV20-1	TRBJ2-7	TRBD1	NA	TGCAGTGCTAGTGGGGGGACAGGACCCTACGAGCAGTACTTC	CSASGGTGPYEQYF
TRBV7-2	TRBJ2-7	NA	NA	TGTGCCAGCAGCTCCCCCATGCGGGCCAGGGATGAGCAGTACTTC	CASSSPMRARDEQYF
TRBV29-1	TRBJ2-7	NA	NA	TGCAGCACGGGGGTCAAGGGCGGTTACGAGCAGTACTTC	CSTGVKGGYEQYF
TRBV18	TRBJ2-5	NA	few	TGTGCCAGCTCACCACCTTCTAGAGAAGAGACCCAGTACTTC	CASSPPSREETQYF
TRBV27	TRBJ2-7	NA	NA	TGTGCCAGCAGTTTATCGAGACAGACCCTCTTATTGATGTCCTACGAGCAGTACTTC	CASSLSRQTLLLMSYEQYF
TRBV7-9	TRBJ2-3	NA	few	TGTGCCAGCAGCTTAGTCCGGTGGACTCGAAGCACAGATACGCAGTATTTT	CASSLVRWTRSTDTQYF
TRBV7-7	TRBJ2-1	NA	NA	TGTGCCAGCAGCTCCACCCGGGGGAGCTCCTACAATGAGCAGTTCTTC	CASSSTRGSSYNEQFF
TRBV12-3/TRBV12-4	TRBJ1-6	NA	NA	TGTGCCAGCAGTTATACAGGGAGTGGTTCACCCCTCCACTTT	CASSYTGSGSPLHF
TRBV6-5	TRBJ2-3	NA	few	TGTGCCAGCAGTTACTCGTTTCTGGCTTCCCTAACAGATACGCAGTATTTT	CASSYSFLASLTDTQYF
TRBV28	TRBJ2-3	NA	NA	TGTGCCAGCAGTCTGAGCCTAAATACGCAGTATTTT	CASSLSLNTQYF
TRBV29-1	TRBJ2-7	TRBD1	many	TGCAGCGTTGCGACAGGGGTAGAGGGCGAGCAGTACTTC	CSVATGVEGEQYF
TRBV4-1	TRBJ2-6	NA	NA	TGCGCCAGCAGCCATGTGGGGCAGATGCCTTCCTTC	CASSHVGQMPSF
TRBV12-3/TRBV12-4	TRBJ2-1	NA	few	TGTGCCAGCAGTTTCGTTTTAACAGTCCCGTTCTTC	CASSFVLTVPFF
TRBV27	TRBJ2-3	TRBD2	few	TGTGCCGCGCGGGAGGCCTTTAGCACAGATACGCAGTATTTT	CAAREAFSTDTQYF
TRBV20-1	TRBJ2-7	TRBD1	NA	TGCAGTGCTAGAGACGTCGGGACAGGGGGCGGCGAGCAGTACTTC	CSARDVGTGGGEQYF
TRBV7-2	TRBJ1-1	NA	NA	TGTGCCAGCAGCTATACAGAGGAAGCTTTCTTT	CASSYTEEAFF
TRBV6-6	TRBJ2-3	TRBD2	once	TGTGCCAGCAGAGGGACTAGCGGGGGGGGCACAGATACGCAGTATTTT	CASRGTSGGGTDTQYF
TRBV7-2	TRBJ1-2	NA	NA	TGTGCCAGCAGCTTAAAGGTTGGCAGGGGTCCCGCTAACTATGGCTACACCTTC	CASSLKVGRGPANYGYTF
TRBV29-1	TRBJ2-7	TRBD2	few	TGCAGCGTTTCCAGCGGGACTCTGGGGGCCTACGAGCAGTACTTC	CSVSSGTLGAYEQYF
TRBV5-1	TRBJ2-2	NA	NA	TGCGCCAGCAGATCAGCGGGTGCGAACACCGGGGAGCTGTTTTTT	CASRSAGANTGELFF
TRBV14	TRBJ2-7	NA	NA	TGTGCCAGCAGCCAAGATCGTCATCGAGGTAACGAGCAGTACTTC	CASSQDRHRGNEQYF
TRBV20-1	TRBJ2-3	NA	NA	TGCAGTGCTAGAGATCCGGGGGATCGGGTCACAGATACGCAGTATTTT	CSARDPGDRVTDTQYF
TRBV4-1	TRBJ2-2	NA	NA	TGCGCCAGCAGCCGCCTTCGGGAGCTGTTTTTT	CASSRLRELFF
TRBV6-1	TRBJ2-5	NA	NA	TGTGCCAGCAGTGGAGCTAGTAAGGAGACCCAGTACTTC	CASSGASKETQYF
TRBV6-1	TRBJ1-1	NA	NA	TGTGCCAGCAGTGATGTGGGGAACACTGAAGCTTTCTTT	CASSDVGNTEAFF
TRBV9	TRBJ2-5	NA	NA	TGTGCCAGCAGCCCCCGATGGGAGTGGAATGAGCAGTACTTC	CASSPRWEWNEQYF
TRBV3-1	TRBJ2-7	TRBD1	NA	TGTGCCAGCAGCCATCCAGGGACAGGAAACTCCTACGAGCAGTACTTC	CASSHPGTGNSYEQYF
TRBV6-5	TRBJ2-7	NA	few	TGTGCCAGCAGTAACTCCCCTTCCTACGAGCAGTACTTC	CASSNSPSYEQYF
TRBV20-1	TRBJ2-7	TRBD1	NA	TGCAGTGCTAGAGCGGACAGGGCGGTGGGCGAGCAGTACTTC	CSARADRAVGEQYF
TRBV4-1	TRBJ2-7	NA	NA	TGCGCCAGCAGCCAAGATGGCGGGGGCAGCTCCTACGAGCAGTACTTC	CASSQDGGGSSYEQYF
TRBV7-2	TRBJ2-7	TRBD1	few	TGTGCCAGCAGCTTAAGAGGACAGGGGATCTTACCCTACGAGCAGTACTTC	CASSLRGQGILPYEQYF
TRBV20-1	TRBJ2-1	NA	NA	TGCAGTGCTCGAGCTCACAAGGGGCTGGCCAATGAGCAGTTCTTC	CSARAHKGLANEQFF
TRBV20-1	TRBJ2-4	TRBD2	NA	TGCAGCAAAAAGCGGGAATATGAGCAGTACTTC	CSKKREYEQYF
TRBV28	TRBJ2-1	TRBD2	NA	TGTGCCAGCAGTCCTCCGGGACGAGCGGGAGGCAATGAGCAGTTCTTC	CASSPPGRAGGNEQFF
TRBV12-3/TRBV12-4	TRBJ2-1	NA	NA	TGTGCCAGCAGCCTCCTTTCTGAAGAGCAGTTCTTC	CASSLLSEEQFF
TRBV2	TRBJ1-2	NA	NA	TGTGCCAGCAGTGACAGGGTTCTAGATGGCTACACCTTC	CASSDRVLDGYTF
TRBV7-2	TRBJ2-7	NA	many	TGTGCCAGCAGCTTGTACCGGAGCTCCTACGAGCAGTACTTC	CASSLYRSSYEQYF
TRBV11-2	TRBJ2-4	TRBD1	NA	TGTGCCAGCAGCTTCCGGGACAGGGGGCAAGAGTACTTC	CASSFRDRGQEYF